The 3 T cell receptor beta chains presented below share a single source sample, sequenced in a study of beta chain features in type 1 diabetes. All of the isolated RNA was reverse transcribed, so expressed TCRB transcripts were sequenced. TCRdb keeps only in-frame clones here, not all; method: immunoSEQ multiplex PCR. The sample has roughly 150,000 clones; approximately 9.9% are singletons. The specimen sequenced was central memory CD4+ T cells from blood. All receptors derive from a woman between 18 and 30 years old in good health.

This clone was seen a handful of times. The chain employs TRBV29-1 and TRBJ2-6; weak D call: TRBD1 (6 bases). The CDR3 sequence is 16 residues long. Trimming cost V 4 bases and J 1 base, with 14 bases left between them. Germline assignment: CDR1 SQVTM and CDR2 ANQGSEA. This CDR3 is CSVGVGAASGANVLTF. DNA for the CDR3: TGCAGCGTTGGTGTGGGGGCTGCTTCTGGGGCCAACGTCCTGACTTTC.

The sample holds a few counts of this clone. J is TRBJ1-2 and V is TRBV9, with D possibly TRBD1 on 6 matching bases. CDR3 length: 16 amino acids. The germline CDR1 and CDR2 sequences are SGDLS and YYNGEE. Between the trimmed V and J ends, which lost 4 bases and 2 bases, there was a span of 18 bases. The CDR3, as DNA: TGTGCCAGCAGCCGAGACCTAGGGACACCAAACTATGGCTACACCTTC. Translating it yields CASSRDLGTPNYGYTF.

The V and J genes are TRBV9 and TRBJ1-5; possible D gene TRBD1, 6 bases. The CDR3 is made up of 15 amino acids. Germline loops: CDR1 SGDLS, CDR2 YYNGEE. V gave up 0 bases and J gave up 5 bases, with 12 bases separating them. The CDR3: CASSVAKAGDQPQHF. CDR3 nucleotides: TGTGCCAGCAGCGTAGCTAAGGCAGGGGATCAGCCCCAGCATTTT.